Only a few counts were recorded for the clone carrying this T cell receptor (beta chain). Antigen specificity is unknown. Using immunoSEQ multiplex PCR, the repertoire was profiled, and TCRdb retains in-frame clones only, with some absent. The sample holds about 80,000 clones, about nine tenths seen once. It was locally advanced or metastatic urothelial carcinoma that patients had. This CDR3 contains 15 residues. V was clipped by 1 base and J by 4 bases; unmatched bases: 0. Germline V gene lookup returns CDR1 SSHAT and CDR2 FNYEAQ (reference sequence). This sample is drawn from a study of PD-L1 blockade in urothelial cancer. Study background: Once treatment had started, blood was analyzed at 3 weeks (second dose) and again at 6 weeks. The study, taken as a whole, reports: Durable benefit accompanied greater 3-week expansion of tumor-associated blood clones.

This chain connects TRBV7-7 to TRBJ2-1, with 11 bases identical to TRBD2. The sample in question was PBMCs, obtained around atezolizumab (anti-PD-L1) treatment. This clonotype was sampled from a woman between 70 and 85 years old with urothelial cancer. This chain's CDR3 is CASSLGTSGYNEQFF. CDR3 nucleotides: TGTGCCAGCAGCTTAGGGACTAGCGGGTACAATGAGCAGTTCTTC.